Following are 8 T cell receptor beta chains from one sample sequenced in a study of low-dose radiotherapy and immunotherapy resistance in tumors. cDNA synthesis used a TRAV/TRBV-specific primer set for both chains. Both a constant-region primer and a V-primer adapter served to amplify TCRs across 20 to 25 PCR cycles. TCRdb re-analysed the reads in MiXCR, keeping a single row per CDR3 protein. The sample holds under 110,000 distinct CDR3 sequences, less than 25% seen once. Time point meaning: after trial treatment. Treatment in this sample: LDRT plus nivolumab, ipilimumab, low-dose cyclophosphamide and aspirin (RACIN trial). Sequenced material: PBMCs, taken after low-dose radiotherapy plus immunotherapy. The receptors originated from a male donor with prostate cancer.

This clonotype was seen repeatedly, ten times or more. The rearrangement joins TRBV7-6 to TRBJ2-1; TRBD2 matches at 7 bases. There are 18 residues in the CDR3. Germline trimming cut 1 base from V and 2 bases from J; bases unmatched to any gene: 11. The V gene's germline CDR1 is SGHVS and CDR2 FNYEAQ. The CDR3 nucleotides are TGTGCCAGCAGCTTAGGGGAGGGCTACGTGGCCGCCTACAATGAGCAGTTCTTC. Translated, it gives CASSLGEGYVAAYNEQFF.

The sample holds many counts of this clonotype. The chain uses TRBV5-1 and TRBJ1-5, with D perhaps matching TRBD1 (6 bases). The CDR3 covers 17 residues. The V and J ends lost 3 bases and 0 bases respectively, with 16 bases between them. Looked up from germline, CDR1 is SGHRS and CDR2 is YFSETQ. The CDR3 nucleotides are TGCGCCAGCAGCTGGGGGGGCCGCTTTAATAGCAATCAGCCCCAGCATTTT. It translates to CASSWGGRFNSNQPQHF.

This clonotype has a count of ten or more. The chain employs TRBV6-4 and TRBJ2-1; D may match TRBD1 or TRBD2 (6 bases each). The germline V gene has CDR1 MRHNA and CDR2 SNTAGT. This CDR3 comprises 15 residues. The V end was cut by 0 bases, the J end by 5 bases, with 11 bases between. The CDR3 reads CASSDSRGAHNEQFF. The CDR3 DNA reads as TGTGCCAGCAGTGACTCGAGGGGGGCCCACAATGAGCAGTTCTTC.

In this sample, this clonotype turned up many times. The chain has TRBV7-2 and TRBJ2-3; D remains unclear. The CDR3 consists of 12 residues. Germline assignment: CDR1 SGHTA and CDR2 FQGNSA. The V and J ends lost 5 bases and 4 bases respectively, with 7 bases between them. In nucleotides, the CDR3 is TGTGCCAGCAGCCTGGCCCCAGATACGCAGTATTTT. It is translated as CASSLAPDTQYF.

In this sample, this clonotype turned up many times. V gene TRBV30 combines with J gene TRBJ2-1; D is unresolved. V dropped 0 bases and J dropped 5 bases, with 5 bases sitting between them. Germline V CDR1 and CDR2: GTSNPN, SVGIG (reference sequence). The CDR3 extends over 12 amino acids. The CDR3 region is CAWSVWDNEQFF. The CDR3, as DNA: TGTGCCTGGAGTGTATGGGACAATGAGCAGTTCTTC.

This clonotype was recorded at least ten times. Written as DNA, the CDR3 is TGTGCCAGCAGCCCGGACAGGGACTCTGGAAACACCATATATTTT. It is translated as CASSPDRDSGNTIYF. The genes are TRBV9 and TRBJ1-3; 8 bases agree with TRBD1. The CDR3 covers 15 residues. V lost 4 bases, J lost 0 bases, and 3 bases stayed unmatched. The germline CDR1 and CDR2 sequences are SGDLS and YYNGEE.

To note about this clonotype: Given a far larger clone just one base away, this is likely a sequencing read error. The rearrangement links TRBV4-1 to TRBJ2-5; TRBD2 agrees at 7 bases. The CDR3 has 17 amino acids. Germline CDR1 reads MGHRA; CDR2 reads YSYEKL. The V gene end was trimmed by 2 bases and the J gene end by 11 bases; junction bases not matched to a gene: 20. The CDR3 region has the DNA TGCGCCAGCAGCCAATTGGTGGCGGGGGAGAACTACAATGAGCAGTACTTC. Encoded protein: CASSQLVAGENYNEQYF.

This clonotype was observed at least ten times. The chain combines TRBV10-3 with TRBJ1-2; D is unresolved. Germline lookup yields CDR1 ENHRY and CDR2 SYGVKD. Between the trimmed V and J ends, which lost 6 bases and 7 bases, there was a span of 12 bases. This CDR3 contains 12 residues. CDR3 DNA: TGTGCCATCAGGCGGGATCGACTTGGCTACACCTTC. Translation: CAIRRDRLGYTF.